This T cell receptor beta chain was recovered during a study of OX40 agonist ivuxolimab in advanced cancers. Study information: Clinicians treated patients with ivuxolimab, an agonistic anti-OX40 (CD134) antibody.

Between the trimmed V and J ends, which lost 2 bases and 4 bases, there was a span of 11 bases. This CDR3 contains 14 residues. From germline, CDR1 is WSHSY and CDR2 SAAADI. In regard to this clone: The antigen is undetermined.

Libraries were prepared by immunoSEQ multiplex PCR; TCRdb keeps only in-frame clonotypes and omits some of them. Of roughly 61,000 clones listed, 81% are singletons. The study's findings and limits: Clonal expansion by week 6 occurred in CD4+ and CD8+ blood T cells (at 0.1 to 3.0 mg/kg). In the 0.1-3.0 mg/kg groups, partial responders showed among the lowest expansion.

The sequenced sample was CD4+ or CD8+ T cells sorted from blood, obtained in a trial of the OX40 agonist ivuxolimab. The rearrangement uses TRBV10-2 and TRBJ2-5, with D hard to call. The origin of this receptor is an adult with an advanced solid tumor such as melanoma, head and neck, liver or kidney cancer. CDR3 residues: CASSEGRYGETQYF. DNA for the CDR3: TGCGCCAGCAGTGAGGGGCGGTACGGAGAGACCCAGTACTTC.